A single sample is the source of the 6 T cell receptor beta chains below, sequenced in a study of response to subunit inactivated influenza vaccine. Each CDR3 protein is one row after TCRdb ran MiXCR on the RT-PCR reads. The sample includes 700,000 to 800,000 distinct CDR3 sequences, about a fifth seen only once; the top ten take 11%. The specimen comprised PBMCs from blood, sampled roughly 5 days after vaccination. The source is a man aged 50 to 59 who received an inactivated influenza vaccine.

This clonotype was counted many times. This chain uses TRBV7-8 with TRBJ1-5, with 7 bases matching TRBD1. With V trimmed by 5 bases and J by 2 bases, 9 bases remained unmatched. There are 16 residues in the CDR3. The germline CDR1 and CDR2 sequences are SGHVS and FQNEAQ. CDR3: CASSRNDRAGNQPQHF. The CDR3 DNA follows: TGTGCCAGCAGCCGGAACGACAGGGCTGGCAATCAGCCCCAGCATTTT. The full variable domain, completed using reference TRBV7-8 and TRBJ1-5, is GAGVSQSPRYKVAKRGQDVALRCDPISGHVSLFWYQQALGQGPEFLTYFQNEAQLDKSGLPSDRFFAERPEGSVSTLKIQRTQQEDSAVYLCASSRNDRAGNQPQHFGDGTRLSIL.

This chain uses TRBV5-5 with TRBJ2-5; the D gene is possibly TRBD1 (6 bases). This CDR3 region has 15 residues. The V gene lost 5 bases and the J gene lost 2 bases, with 16 bases spanning the gap. Looked up from germline, CDR1 is SGHKS and CDR2 is YYEKEE (reference sequence). The CDR3 here is CASSTGQLFQETQYF. The CDR3 DNA reads as TGTGCCAGCAGTACAGGACAGCTTTTTCAAGAGACCCAGTACTTC.

The chain links TRBV7-2 to TRBJ2-1; TRBD1 might be the D (5 bases). Germline V lookup: CDR1 SGHTA, CDR2 FQGNSA. The CDR3 covers 15 residues. Trimming stripped 1 base from V and 3 bases from J, with 10 bases between. Here the CDR3 DNA reads TGTGCCAGCAGCTTAGAAGGGGTTTTCTACAATGAGCAGTTCTTC. Amino acid sequence: CASSLEGVFYNEQFF.

V usage is TRBV5-5 and J usage is TRBJ1-4, with D hard to call. The germline gives CDR1 SGHKS, CDR2 YYEKEE (reference sequence). Trimming removed 4 bases from V and 4 bases from J, with 14 bases in between. The CDR3 is made up of 15 amino acids. The CDR3 DNA sequence: TGTGCCAGCAGCCTAAACGCAGGACGTAATGAAAAACTGTTTTTT. It encodes CASSLNAGRNEKLFF. The full variable domain, its missing parts supplied by reference TRBV5-5 and TRBJ1-4, is DAGVTQSPTHLIKTRGQQVTLRCSPISGHKSVSWYQQVLGQGPQFIFQYYEKEERGRGNFPDRFSARQFPNYSSELNVNALLLGDSALYLCASSLNAGRNEKLFFGSGTQLSVL.

This clonotype has just a few counts. The gene calls are TRBV7-9 and TRBJ2-1; D unclear. V was pared by 6 bases and J by 0 bases, with 12 bases between. CDR1 and CDR2 from the germline V gene are SEHNR and FQNEAQ (reference sequence). CDR3 size: 15 residues. The CDR3 here is CASRWSSSSYNEQFF. The CDR3 DNA is TGTGCCAGCAGATGGAGTTCGAGCTCCTACAATGAGCAGTTCTTC.

This clonotype turned up a few times. This CDR3 reads CAINRDRENTEAFF. CDR3 nucleotides: TGTGCCATCAATAGGGACAGGGAGAACACTGAAGCTTTCTTT. The chain recombines TRBV10-3 with TRBJ1-1; 9 bases agree with TRBD1. With 7 bases clipped from V and 1 base from J, the junction kept 4 bases outside the gene matches. This CDR3 has 14 residues. The V gene's germline CDR1 is ENHRY and CDR2 SYGVKD.